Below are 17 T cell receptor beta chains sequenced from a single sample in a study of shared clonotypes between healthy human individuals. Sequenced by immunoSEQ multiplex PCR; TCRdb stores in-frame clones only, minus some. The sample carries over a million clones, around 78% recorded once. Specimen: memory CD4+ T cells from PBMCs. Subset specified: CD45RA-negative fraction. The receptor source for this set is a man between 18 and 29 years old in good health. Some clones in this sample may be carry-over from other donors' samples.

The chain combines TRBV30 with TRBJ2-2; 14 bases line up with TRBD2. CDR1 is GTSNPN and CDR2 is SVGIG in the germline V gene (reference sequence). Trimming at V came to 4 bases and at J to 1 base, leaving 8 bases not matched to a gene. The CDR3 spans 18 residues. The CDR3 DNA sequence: TGTGCCTGGATCGGGACTAGCGGGAGTGCAGGGAACACCGGGGAGCTGTTTTTT. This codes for CAWIGTSGSAGNTGELFF.

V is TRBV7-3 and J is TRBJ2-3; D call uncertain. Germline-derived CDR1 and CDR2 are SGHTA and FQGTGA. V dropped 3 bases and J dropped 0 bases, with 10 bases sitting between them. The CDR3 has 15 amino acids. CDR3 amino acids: CASSLSSTSTDTQYF. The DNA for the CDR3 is TGTGCCAGCAGCTTGAGCAGCACTAGCACAGATACGCAGTATTTT.

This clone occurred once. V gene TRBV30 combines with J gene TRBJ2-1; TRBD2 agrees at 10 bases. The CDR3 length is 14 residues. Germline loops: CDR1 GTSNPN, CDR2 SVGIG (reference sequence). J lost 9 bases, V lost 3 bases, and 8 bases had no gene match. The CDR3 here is CAWRLLAGSGEQFF. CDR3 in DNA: TGTGCCTGGAGACTACTAGCGGGGAGTGGTGAGCAGTTCTTC.

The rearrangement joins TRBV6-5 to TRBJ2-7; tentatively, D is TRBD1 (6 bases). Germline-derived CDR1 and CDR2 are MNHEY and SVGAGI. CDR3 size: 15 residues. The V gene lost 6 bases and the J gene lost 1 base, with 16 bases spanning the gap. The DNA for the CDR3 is TGTGCCAGCAGACGCCAAAGTACAGGGTCCTACGAGCAGTACTTC. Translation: CASRRQSTGSYEQYF.

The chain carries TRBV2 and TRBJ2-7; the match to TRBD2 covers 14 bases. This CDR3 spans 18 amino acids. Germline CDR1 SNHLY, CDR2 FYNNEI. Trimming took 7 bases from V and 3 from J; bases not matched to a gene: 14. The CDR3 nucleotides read TGTGCCAGCAACCCTGGGGGACTAGCGGGAGAGAGGCGCTACGAGCAGTACTTC. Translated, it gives CASNPGGLAGERRYEQYF.

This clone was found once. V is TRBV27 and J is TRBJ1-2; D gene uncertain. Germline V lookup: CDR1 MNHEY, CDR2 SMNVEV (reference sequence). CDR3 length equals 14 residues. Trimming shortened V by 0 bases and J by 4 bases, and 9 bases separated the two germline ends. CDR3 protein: CASSLSPGSYGYTF. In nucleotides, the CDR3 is TGTGCCAGCAGTTTATCTCCGGGTTCCTATGGCTACACCTTC.

This chain's CDR3 is CSVGAQGAYGYTF. DNA of the CDR3: TGCAGCGTTGGGGCTCAGGGGGCGTATGGCTACACCTTC. The chain uses TRBV29-1 and TRBJ1-2, with TRBD1 matching over 8 bases. V lost 4 bases, J lost 5 bases, and 6 bases stayed unmatched. This CDR3 is 13 amino acids long. Germline CDR1 is SQVTM and CDR2 is ANQGSEA.

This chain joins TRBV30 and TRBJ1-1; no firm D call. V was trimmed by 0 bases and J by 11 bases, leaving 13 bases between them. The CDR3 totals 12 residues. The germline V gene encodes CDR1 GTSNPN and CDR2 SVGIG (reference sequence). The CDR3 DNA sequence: TGTGCCTGGAGTGTATCAGGTGGTCGGGCTTTCTTT. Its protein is CAWSVSGGRAFF.

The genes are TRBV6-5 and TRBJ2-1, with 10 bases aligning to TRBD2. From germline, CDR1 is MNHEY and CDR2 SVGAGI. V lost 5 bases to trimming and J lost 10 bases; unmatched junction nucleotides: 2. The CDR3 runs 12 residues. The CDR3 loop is CASSKTSGEQFF. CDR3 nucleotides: TGTGCCAGCAGTAAGACTAGCGGGGAGCAGTTCTTC.

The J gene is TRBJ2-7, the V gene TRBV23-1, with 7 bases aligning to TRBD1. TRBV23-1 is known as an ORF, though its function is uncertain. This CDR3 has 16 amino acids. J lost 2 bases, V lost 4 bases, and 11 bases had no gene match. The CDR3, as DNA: TGCGCCAGCAGTCCAACCCAAGGGGGCTACCCCTACGAGCAGTACTTC. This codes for CASSPTQGGYPYEQYF.

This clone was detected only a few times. The DNA of the CDR3 is TGTGCCAGCAGCGGTGTCGGCGGAGGCACAGATACGCAGTATTTT. Its protein is CASSGVGGGTDTQYF. The V and J genes are TRBV9 and TRBJ2-3, with no clear D. This CDR3 contains 15 residues. V was clipped by 3 bases and J by 1 base, with 12 bases between them. CDR1 and CDR2 (germline): SGDLS, YYNGEE. Full variable domain (remainder filled in from reference TRBV9 and TRBJ2-3): DSGVTQTPKHLITATGQRVTLRCSPRSGDLSVYWYQQSLDQGLQFLIQYYNGEERAKGNILERFSAQQFPDLHSELNLSSLELGDSALYFCASSGVGGGTDTQYFGPGTRLTVL.

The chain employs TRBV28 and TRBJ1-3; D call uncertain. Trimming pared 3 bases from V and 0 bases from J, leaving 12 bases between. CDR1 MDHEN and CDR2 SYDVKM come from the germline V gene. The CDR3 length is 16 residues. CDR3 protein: CASSLRDRLSGNTIYF. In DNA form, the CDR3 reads TGTGCCAGCAGTTTGAGGGATAGACTCTCTGGAAACACCATATATTTT.

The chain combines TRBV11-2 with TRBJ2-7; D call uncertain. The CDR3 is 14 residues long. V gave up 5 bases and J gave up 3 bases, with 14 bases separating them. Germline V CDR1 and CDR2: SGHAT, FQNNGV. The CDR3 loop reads CASSGSRRIYEQYF. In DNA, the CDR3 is TGTGCCAGCAGCGGTAGCCGACGAATCTACGAGCAGTACTTC.

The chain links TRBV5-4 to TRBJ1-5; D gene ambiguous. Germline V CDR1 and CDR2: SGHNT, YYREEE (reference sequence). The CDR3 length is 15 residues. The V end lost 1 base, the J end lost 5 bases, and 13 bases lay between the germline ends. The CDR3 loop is CASSLIWGLHQPQHF. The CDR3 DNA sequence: TGTGCCAGCAGCTTGATTTGGGGTCTACATCAGCCCCAGCATTTT. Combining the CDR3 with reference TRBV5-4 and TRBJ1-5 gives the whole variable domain ETGVTQSPTHLIKTRGQQVTLRCSSQSGHNTVSWYQQALGQGPQFIFQYYREEENGRGNFPPRFSGLQFPNYSSELNVNALELDDSALYLCASSLIWGLHQPQHFGDGTRLSIL.

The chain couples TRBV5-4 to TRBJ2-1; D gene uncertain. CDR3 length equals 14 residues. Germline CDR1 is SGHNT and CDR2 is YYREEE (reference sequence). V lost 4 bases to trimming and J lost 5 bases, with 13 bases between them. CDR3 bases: TGTGCCAGCAGCCGGACGGAATTGAACAATGAGCAGTTCTTC. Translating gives CASSRTELNNEQFF.

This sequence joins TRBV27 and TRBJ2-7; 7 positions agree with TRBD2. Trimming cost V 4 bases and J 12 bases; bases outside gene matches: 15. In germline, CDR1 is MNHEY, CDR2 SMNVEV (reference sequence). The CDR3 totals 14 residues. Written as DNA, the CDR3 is TGTGCCAGCAGTTCCTTAGGACTAGTTGGGGCTTTGTACTTC. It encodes CASSSLGLVGALYF.

CDR3 nucleotide sequence: TGTGCCACCAGCAGATTGAATTGGGCAGATACGCAGTATTTT. Encoded protein: CATSRLNWADTQYF. J is TRBJ2-3 and V is TRBV15; D unresolved. The V end was cut by 2 bases, the J end by 4 bases, with 10 bases between. The CDR3 sequence is 14 residues long. CDR1 and CDR2 from the germline V gene are LNHNV and YYDKDF (reference sequence). The full variable domain, its missing parts supplied by reference TRBV15 and TRBJ2-3, is DAMVIQNPRYQVTQFGKPVTLSCSQTLNHNVMYWYQQKSSQAPKLLFHYYDKDFNNEADTPDNFQSRRPNTSFCFLDIRSPGLGDTAMYLCATSRLNWADTQYFGPGTRLTVL.